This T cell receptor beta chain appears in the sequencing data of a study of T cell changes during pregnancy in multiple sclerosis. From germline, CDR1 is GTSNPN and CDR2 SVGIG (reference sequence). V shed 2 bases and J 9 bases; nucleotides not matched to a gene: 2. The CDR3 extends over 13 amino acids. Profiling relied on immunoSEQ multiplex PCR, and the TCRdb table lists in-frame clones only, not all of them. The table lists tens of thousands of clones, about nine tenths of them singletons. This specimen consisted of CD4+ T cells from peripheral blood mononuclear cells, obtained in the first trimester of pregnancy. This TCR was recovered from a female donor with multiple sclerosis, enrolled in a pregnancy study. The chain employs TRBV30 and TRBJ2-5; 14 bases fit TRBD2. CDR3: CAWSSTSGGAQYF. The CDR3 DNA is TGTGCCTGGAGTTCGACTAGCGGGGGGGCCCAGTACTTC.